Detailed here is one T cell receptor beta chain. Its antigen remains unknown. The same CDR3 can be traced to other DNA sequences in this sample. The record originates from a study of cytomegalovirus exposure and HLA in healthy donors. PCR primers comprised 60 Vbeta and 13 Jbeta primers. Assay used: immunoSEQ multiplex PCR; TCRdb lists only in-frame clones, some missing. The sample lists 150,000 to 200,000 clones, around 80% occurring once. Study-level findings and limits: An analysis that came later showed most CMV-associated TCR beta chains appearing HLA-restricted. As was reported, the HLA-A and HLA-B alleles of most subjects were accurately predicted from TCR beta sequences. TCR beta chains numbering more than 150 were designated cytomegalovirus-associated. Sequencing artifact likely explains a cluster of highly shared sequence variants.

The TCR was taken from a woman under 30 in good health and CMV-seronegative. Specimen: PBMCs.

CDR3 sequence: CASSDGSGRRETQYF. The CDR3 DNA reads TGTGCCAGCTCTGACGGCAGCGGGAGAAGAGAGACCCAGTACTTC. The chain carries TRBV2 and TRBJ2-5; TRBD2 matches 8 bases. Trimming cost V 8 bases and J 4 bases; bases outside gene matches: 12. This CDR3 is built from 15 residues. Germline CDR1 is SNHLY and CDR2 is FYNNEI.